The clone carrying this T cell receptor (beta chain) has a count of ten or more. Its specificity is not known. Time point in this sample: patch test 2, 6 weeks after DPC sensitization. Treatment defined: therapeutic diphenylcyclopropenone sensitization with weekly scalp DPC. Ahead of applying each patch test, blood was sampled. Unique molecular identifiers were attached to individual cDNA molecules during library preparation. How the authors handled the data: Sample-level TCR yields exhibited a median of approximately 88,000, with a range of roughly 23,224 to 700,000. TCRdb passed the RACE reads through MiXCR, listing each CDR3 protein once. The V and J calls follow TCRdb's processing rather than the paper's. The table shows more than 60,000 distinct CDR3 sequences, with around 10% occurring only once. The data originate from a study of human T cells and chemical hapten exposure. Deletions cut 5 bases from V and 5 bases from J, with 15 bases between. Germline CDR1 reads SEHNR; CDR2 reads FQNEAQ (reference sequence). CDR3 length equals 14 residues.

Study results and caveats: TCRs above 1 in 1000 frequency did not change with DPC sensitization.

This chain connects TRBV7-9 to TRBJ1-1; D not certain. The TCR sequence derives from a woman aged 50 to 65 with alopecia areata. Some clones in this sample may be carry-over from other donors' samples. Sequences were derived from whole blood, sampled in connection with sensitization to the hapten diphenylcyclopropenone (DPC). The CDR3 sequence is CASSPGRRGTEAFF. The DNA for the CDR3 is TGTGCCAGCAGCCCCGGACGGAGAGGGACTGAAGCTTTCTTT.